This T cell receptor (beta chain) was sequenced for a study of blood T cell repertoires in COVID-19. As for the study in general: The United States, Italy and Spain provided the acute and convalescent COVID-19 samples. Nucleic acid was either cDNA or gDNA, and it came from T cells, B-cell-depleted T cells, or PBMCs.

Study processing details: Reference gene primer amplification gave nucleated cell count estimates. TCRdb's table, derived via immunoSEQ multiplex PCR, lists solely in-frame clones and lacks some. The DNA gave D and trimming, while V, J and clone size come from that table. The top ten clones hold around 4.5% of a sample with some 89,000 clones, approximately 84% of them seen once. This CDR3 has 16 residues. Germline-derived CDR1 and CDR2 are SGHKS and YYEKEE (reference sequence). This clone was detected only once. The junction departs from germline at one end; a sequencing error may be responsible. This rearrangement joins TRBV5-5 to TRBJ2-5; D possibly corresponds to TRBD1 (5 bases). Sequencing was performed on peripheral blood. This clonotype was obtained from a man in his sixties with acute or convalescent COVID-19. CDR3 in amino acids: CASSLLQGIFGEPQYF. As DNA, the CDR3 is TGTGCCAGCAGCTTGTTGCAGGGTATTTTTGGAGAGCCCCAGTACTTC. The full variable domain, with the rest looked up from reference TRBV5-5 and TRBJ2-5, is DAGVTQSPTHLIKTRGQQVTLRCSPISGHKSVSWYQQVLGQGPQFIFQYYEKEERGRGNFPDRFSARQFPNYSSELNVNALLLGDSALYLCASSLLQGIFGEPQYFGPGTRLLVL.